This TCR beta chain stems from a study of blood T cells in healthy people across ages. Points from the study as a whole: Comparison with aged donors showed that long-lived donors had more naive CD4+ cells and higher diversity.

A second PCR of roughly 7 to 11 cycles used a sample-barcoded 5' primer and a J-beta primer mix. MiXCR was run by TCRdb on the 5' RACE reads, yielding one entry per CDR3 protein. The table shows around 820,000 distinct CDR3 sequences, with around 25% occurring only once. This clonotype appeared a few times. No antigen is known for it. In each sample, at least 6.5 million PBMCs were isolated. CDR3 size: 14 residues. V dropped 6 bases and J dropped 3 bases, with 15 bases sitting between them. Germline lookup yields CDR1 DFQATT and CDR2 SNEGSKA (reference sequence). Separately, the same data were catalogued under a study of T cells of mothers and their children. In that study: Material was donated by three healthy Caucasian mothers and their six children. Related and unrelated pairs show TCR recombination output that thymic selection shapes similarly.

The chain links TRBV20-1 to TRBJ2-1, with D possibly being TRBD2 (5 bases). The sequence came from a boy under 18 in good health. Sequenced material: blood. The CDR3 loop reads CSAKKWTGYNEQFF. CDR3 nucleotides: TGCAGTGCCAAAAAATGGACTGGCTACAATGAGCAGTTCTTC.